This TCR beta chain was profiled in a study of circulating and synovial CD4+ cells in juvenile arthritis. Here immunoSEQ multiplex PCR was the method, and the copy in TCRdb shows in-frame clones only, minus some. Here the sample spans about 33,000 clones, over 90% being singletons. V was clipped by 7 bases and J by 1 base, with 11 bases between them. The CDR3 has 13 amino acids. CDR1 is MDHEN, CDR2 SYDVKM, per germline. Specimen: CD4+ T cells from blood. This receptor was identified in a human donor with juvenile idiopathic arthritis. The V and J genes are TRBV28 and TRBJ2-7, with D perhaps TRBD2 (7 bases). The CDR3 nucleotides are TGTGCCAGCACGGGGGGCCATTCCTACGAGCAGTACTTC. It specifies CASTGGHSYEQYF. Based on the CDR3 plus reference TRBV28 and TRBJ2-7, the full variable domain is DVKVTQSSRYLVKRTGEKVFLECVQDMDHENMFWYRQDPGLGLRLIYFSYDVKMKEKGDIPEGYSVSREKKERFSLILESASTNQTSMYLCASTGGHSYEQYFGPGTRLTVT.